Listed below are T cell receptor beta chains from one sample, sequenced in a study of response to subunit inactivated influenza vaccine. TCRdb called the RT-PCR reads again in MiXCR, with one record for every CDR3 protein. The table records about 530,000 distinct CDR3 sequences, over 10% of them present only once. This specimen was PBMCs from blood, taken roughly 46 days after vaccination. Receptors were obtained from a man aged 50-59 years who received an inactivated influenza vaccine. Both conserved end residues are part of each CDR3. D genes are given only for firm matches. The listing skips clone size in some rows; elsewhere it reads once, few, many or a size class.

J gene: TRBJ2-3; V gene: TRBV28; D gene: NA; clone size: once; CDR3 DNA: TGTGCCAGCAGCCCCCCTTATACAGATACGCAGTATTTT; CDR3 protein: CASSPPYTDTQYF
J gene: TRBJ2-6; V gene: TRBV20-1; D gene: TRBD1; clone size: few; CDR3 DNA: TGCAGTGCTAGAGGGACAGGGAGCTCTGGGGCCAACGTCCTGACTTTC; CDR3 protein: CSARGTGSSGANVLTF
J gene: TRBJ2-5; V gene: TRBV20-1; D gene: TRBD2; clone size: few; CDR3 DNA: TGCAGTGCTTCGACTAGCGGGAAGGGGGAGACCCAGTACTTC; CDR3 protein: CSASTSGKGETQYF
J gene: TRBJ1-1; V gene: TRBV5-1; D gene: NA; clone size: many; CDR3 DNA: TGTGCCAGCAGCTTAGAAAGGGGCACTGAAGCTTTCTTT; CDR3 protein: CASSLERGTEAFF
J gene: TRBJ2-5; V gene: TRBV5-1; D gene: NA; clone size: NA; CDR3 DNA: TGCGCCAGCAGCTTTGAGGGGCGAGAGACCCAGTACTTC; CDR3 protein: CASSFEGRETQYF
J gene: TRBJ1-6; V gene: TRBV27; D gene: NA; clone size: few; CDR3 DNA: TGTGCCAGTCGCGTCCAGGGGAATTCACCCCTCCACTTT; CDR3 protein: CASRVQGNSPLHF
J gene: TRBJ2-7; V gene: TRBV12-3/TRBV12-4; D gene: NA; clone size: few; CDR3 DNA: TGTGCCAGCAGTTTGATATATGGAAACGAGCAGTACTTC; CDR3 protein: CASSLIYGNEQYF
J gene: TRBJ2-2; V gene: TRBV30; D gene: TRBD2; clone size: NA; CDR3 DNA: TGTGCCTGGAGTGTGGCTTTAAAGCGGGGGGCCGGGGAGCTGTTTTTT; CDR3 protein: CAWSVALKRGAGELFF
J gene: TRBJ2-5; V gene: TRBV13; D gene: TRBD2; clone size: NA; CDR3 DNA: TGTGCCAGCAGCTTAGGAAATGCGGGAGAGTATCAAGAGACCCAGTACTTC; CDR3 protein: CASSLGNAGEYQETQYF
J gene: TRBJ1-6; V gene: TRBV5-1; D gene: TRBD1; clone size: few; CDR3 DNA: TGCGCCAGCAGCGTCGGACAGGGGGCGTCTTCCTATAATTCACCCCTCCACTTT; CDR3 protein: CASSVGQGASSYNSPLHF
J gene: TRBJ1-6; V gene: TRBV28; D gene: NA; clone size: NA; CDR3 DNA: TGTGCCAGCAGTTTAGTGGAGACTTACTCCTATAATTCACCCCTCCACTTT; CDR3 protein: CASSLVETYSYNSPLHF
J gene: TRBJ1-6; V gene: TRBV5-1; D gene: NA; clone size: NA; CDR3 DNA: TGCGCCAGCAGCCCGACACCGGGTCTCGATTCACCCCTCCACTTT; CDR3 protein: CASSPTPGLDSPLHF
J gene: TRBJ2-5; V gene: TRBV5-1; D gene: TRBD2; clone size: NA; CDR3 DNA: TGCGCCAGCAGCTTAAAACCGGGACTAGCGGGGGGGCCTCAGGAGACCCAGTACTTC; CDR3 protein: CASSLKPGLAGGPQETQYF
J gene: TRBJ1-1; V gene: TRBV29-1; D gene: NA; clone size: few; CDR3 DNA: TGCAGCGTTGCCGGCAGGTTGAGCACTGAAGCTTTCTTT; CDR3 protein: CSVAGRLSTEAFF
J gene: TRBJ2-5; V gene: TRBV4-1; D gene: TRBD2; clone size: NA; CDR3 DNA: TGCGCCAGCAGCCAACCCGGGATAGCGGGGTGGGGGGAGACCCAGTACTTC; CDR3 protein: CASSQPGIAGWGETQYF
J gene: TRBJ1-1; V gene: TRBV6-1; D gene: NA; clone size: once; CDR3 DNA: TGTGCCAGCATCACCCCACTCCATAATGAAGCTTTCTTT; CDR3 protein: CASITPLHNEAFF
J gene: TRBJ2-7; V gene: TRBV20-1; D gene: NA; clone size: many; CDR3 DNA: TGCAGTGCTAGGGGCCGACAGCCTCGTTCCTACGAGCAGTACTTC; CDR3 protein: CSARGRQPRSYEQYF
J gene: TRBJ1-5; V gene: TRBV12-3/TRBV12-4; D gene: NA; clone size: few; CDR3 DNA: TGTGCCAGCAGTTTTCACCGTAGCAATCAGCCCCAGCATTTT; CDR3 protein: CASSFHRSNQPQHF
J gene: TRBJ1-2; V gene: TRBV28; D gene: NA; clone size: few; CDR3 DNA: TGTGCCAGCAGGCCCGGGGTCTATGGCTACACCTTC; CDR3 protein: CASRPGVYGYTF
J gene: TRBJ1-2; V gene: TRBV10-3; D gene: TRBD1; clone size: NA; CDR3 DNA: TGTGCCATCAGCCAAGACAGGGAAAGAGGCTACACCTTC; CDR3 protein: CAISQDRERGYTF
J gene: TRBJ2-7; V gene: TRBV18; D gene: TRBD1; clone size: NA; CDR3 DNA: TGTGCCAGCTCACCACGTGGACAGGCCTACGAGCAGTACTTC; CDR3 protein: CASSPRGQAYEQYF
J gene: TRBJ2-5; V gene: TRBV12-3/TRBV12-4; D gene: TRBD2; clone size: few; CDR3 DNA: TGTGCCAGCAGTTTAGCGCGAAGCGGGAGAGGCTGGGAGACCCAGTACTTC; CDR3 protein: CASSLARSGRGWETQYF
J gene: TRBJ2-3; V gene: TRBV7-8; D gene: NA; clone size: many; CDR3 DNA: TGTGCCAGCAGCCTTCCAGTACGGTTAAGAAGATTCACAGATACGCAGTATTTT; CDR3 protein: CASSLPVRLRRFTDTQYF
J gene: TRBJ1-2; V gene: TRBV12-3/TRBV12-4; D gene: TRBD1; clone size: few; CDR3 DNA: TGTGCCAGCAGTTTAGGGCAGGGGGGGATCTATGGCTACACCTTC; CDR3 protein: CASSLGQGGIYGYTF
J gene: TRBJ2-7; V gene: TRBV7-2; D gene: NA; clone size: NA; CDR3 DNA: TGTGCCAGCAGCTTGACCCGCTCCTACGAGCAGTACTTC; CDR3 protein: CASSLTRSYEQYF
J gene: TRBJ2-7; V gene: TRBV4-2; D gene: NA; clone size: NA; CDR3 DNA: TGTGCCAGCAGCCAAGGTCTATCCCTCTCCTACGAGCAGTACTTC; CDR3 protein: CASSQGLSLSYEQYF
J gene: TRBJ1-5; V gene: TRBV15; D gene: NA; clone size: few; CDR3 DNA: TGTGCCACGGCATTGGATAGCAATCAGCCCCAGCATTTT; CDR3 protein: CATALDSNQPQHF
J gene: TRBJ2-1; V gene: TRBV7-9; D gene: NA; clone size: few; CDR3 DNA: TGTGCCAGCAGCTCTCTTTTCAGTGAGCAGTTCTTC; CDR3 protein: CASSSLFSEQFF
J gene: TRBJ2-5; V gene: TRBV12-3/TRBV12-4; D gene: NA; clone size: many; CDR3 DNA: TGTGCCAGCAGTTTTGGCGGAGAGACCCAGTACTTC; CDR3 protein: CASSFGGETQYF
J gene: TRBJ2-7; V gene: TRBV6-5; D gene: TRBD1; clone size: NA; CDR3 DNA: TGTGCCAGCAGTTACTCTCGCACAGGGGGTATGAACGAGCAGTACTTC; CDR3 protein: CASSYSRTGGMNEQYF
J gene: TRBJ2-2; V gene: TRBV2; D gene: NA; clone size: few; CDR3 DNA: TGTGCCAGCAAGAGGTCCCGGGGCGGGGAGCTGTTTTTT; CDR3 protein: CASKRSRGGELFF
J gene: TRBJ2-1; V gene: TRBV6-5; D gene: NA; clone size: NA; CDR3 DNA: TGTGCCAGCAGTTACTTGGGTCGGGGGACCTACAATGAGCAGTTCTTC; CDR3 protein: CASSYLGRGTYNEQFF
J gene: TRBJ2-1; V gene: TRBV11-2; D gene: NA; clone size: NA; CDR3 DNA: TGTGCCAGCAGCTTAGGAGGGGATGGTGAGCAGTTCTTC; CDR3 protein: CASSLGGDGEQFF
J gene: TRBJ1-2; V gene: TRBV4-2; D gene: NA; clone size: NA; CDR3 DNA: TGTGCCATCAGCCCCGGGATAATCTGCGGCTACACCTTC; CDR3 protein: CAISPGIICGYTF
J gene: TRBJ2-7; V gene: TRBV9; D gene: NA; clone size: many; CDR3 DNA: TGTGCCAGCAGCCAAGGCTGGAGTGCCGCCTACGAGCAGTACTTC; CDR3 protein: CASSQGWSAAYEQYF
J gene: TRBJ2-7; V gene: TRBV29-1; D gene: NA; clone size: NA; CDR3 DNA: TGCAGCGTTGAATTCGGCAGGGCTTACGAGCAGTACTTC; CDR3 protein: CSVEFGRAYEQYF
J gene: TRBJ2-1; V gene: TRBV7-9; D gene: NA; clone size: NA; CDR3 DNA: TGTGCCAGCAGCGCTAGGTCCTACAATGAGCAGTTCTTC; CDR3 protein: CASSARSYNEQFF
J gene: TRBJ2-7; V gene: TRBV29-1; D gene: TRBD1; clone size: few; CDR3 DNA: TGCAGCGCCACAGGGGTAGAGCAGTACTTC; CDR3 protein: CSATGVEQYF
J gene: TRBJ2-1; V gene: TRBV10-3; D gene: TRBD2; clone size: NA; CDR3 DNA: TGTGCCATCAGACCCGGGACTAGCCCTTCCTACAATGAGCAGTTCTTC; CDR3 protein: CAIRPGTSPSYNEQFF
J gene: TRBJ2-3; V gene: TRBV5-1; D gene: NA; clone size: many; CDR3 DNA: TGCGCCAGCAGCCTTCGCGGTACTAGCACAGATACGCAGTATTTT; CDR3 protein: CASSLRGTSTDTQYF
J gene: TRBJ2-1; V gene: TRBV20-1; D gene: TRBD2; clone size: few; CDR3 DNA: TGCAGTGCTAGAGGCCTGGCTAGCGGGAGGGCCGGATCATCCAATGAGCAGTTCTTC; CDR3 protein: CSARGLASGRAGSSNEQFF
J gene: TRBJ2-3; V gene: TRBV20-1; D gene: NA; clone size: few; CDR3 DNA: TGCAGTGCTAGGATAAGGACGGGTACGCAGTATTTT; CDR3 protein: CSARIRTGTQYF
J gene: TRBJ2-4; V gene: TRBV9; D gene: TRBD2; clone size: few; CDR3 DNA: TGTGCCAGCAGCGTGACTAGCGGGGGAGGAGGCAAAAACATTCAGTACTTC; CDR3 protein: CASSVTSGGGGKNIQYF
J gene: TRBJ1-2; V gene: TRBV4-3; D gene: NA; clone size: NA; CDR3 DNA: TGCGCCAGCAGCCAAGACATAAGGGGGGACTATGGCTACACCTTC; CDR3 protein: CASSQDIRGDYGYTF
J gene: TRBJ1-5; V gene: TRBV10-2; D gene: NA; clone size: NA; CDR3 DNA: TGCGCCAGCGGGGTAAGCAATCAGCCCCAGCATTTT; CDR3 protein: CASGVSNQPQHF
J gene: TRBJ2-5; V gene: TRBV6-2/TRBV6-3; D gene: TRBD2; clone size: few; CDR3 DNA: TGTGCCAGCAGTTACCCCGTGGGAGGGACCCAAGAGACCCAGTACTTC; CDR3 protein: CASSYPVGGTQETQYF
J gene: TRBJ1-2; V gene: TRBV15; D gene: NA; clone size: NA; CDR3 DNA: TGTGCCACCCAGGGGACCGACTATGGCTACACCTTC; CDR3 protein: CATQGTDYGYTF
J gene: TRBJ2-5; V gene: TRBV29-1; D gene: NA; clone size: many; CDR3 DNA: TGCAGCGTCAGAGAGACAGAGACCCAGTACTTC; CDR3 protein: CSVRETETQYF
J gene: TRBJ2-1; V gene: TRBV5-6; D gene: NA; clone size: many; CDR3 DNA: TGTGCCAGCAGCCCAACAACGGGGACTGGTGCTTACAATGAGCAGTTCTTC; CDR3 protein: CASSPTTGTGAYNEQFF
J gene: TRBJ1-1; V gene: TRBV10-3; D gene: NA; clone size: NA; CDR3 DNA: TGTGCCATCAGTGATTTTTGGGGTGGCGGCACTGAAGCTTTCTTT; CDR3 protein: CAISDFWGGGTEAFF
J gene: TRBJ2-1; V gene: TRBV7-2; D gene: TRBD2; clone size: NA; CDR3 DNA: TGTGCCAGCAGCCCAACTAGCGGGGGAGTCAATGAGCAGTTCTTC; CDR3 protein: CASSPTSGGVNEQFF
J gene: TRBJ1-1; V gene: TRBV5-1; D gene: NA; clone size: NA; CDR3 DNA: TGCGCCAGCAAATCCGTATTGGACACTGAAGCTTTCTTT; CDR3 protein: CASKSVLDTEAFF
J gene: TRBJ2-7; V gene: TRBV7-2; D gene: NA; clone size: many; CDR3 DNA: TGTGCCAGCAGCTTAGTAATGGGGTCCTACGAGCAGTACTTC; CDR3 protein: CASSLVMGSYEQYF
J gene: TRBJ2-6; V gene: TRBV10-3; D gene: NA; clone size: NA; CDR3 DNA: TGTGCCTTCAGTTTATTACATCTATGGTCTGGGGCTGGGGCCAACGTCCTGACTTTC; CDR3 protein: CAFSLLHLWSGAGANVLTF
J gene: TRBJ2-1; V gene: TRBV29-1; D gene: TRBD2; clone size: few; CDR3 DNA: TGCAGCGTTGAGACCGGGACTACATCAGCAAATGAGCAGTTCTTC; CDR3 protein: CSVETGTTSANEQFF